This T cell receptor (beta chain) was retrieved from a study of cytomegalovirus exposure and HLA in healthy donors. Looking at the study overall: It was reported in a later analysis that the 100 to 150 validation repertoires used the same platform as the approximately 670 first-cohort repertoires. Findings and limits, study-wide: Rarity held for most TCR sequences, but there were some public TCRs that occurred in many donors. In vitro work confirmed that a few CMV-associated chains recognize CMV antigens.

Details on this clone: Antigen: not known.

The donors belonged to the roughly 110-subject validation cohort, separate from the approximately 670-subject first cohort. Trimming removed 5 bases from V and 2 bases from J, with 10 bases in between. The CDR3 sequence is 14 residues long. CDR1 and CDR2 from the germline V gene are LNHNV and YYDKDF (reference sequence). Only in-frame clones appear in the TCRdb table, and some are missing; sequencing was by immunoSEQ multiplex PCR. Among about 130,000 clones listed, 89% were seen once. This chain connects TRBV15 to TRBJ1-5; D gene uncertain. The specimen was PBMCs. The receptor was isolated from a woman aged 18-29 years in good health and CMV-seronegative. The DNA of the CDR3 is TGTGCCACCAGCCGACGGGTTGGCAATCAGCCCCAGCATTTT. Translation: CATSRRVGNQPQHF.